These T cell receptor beta chains were read from a single sample in a study of T cells in localized non-small cell lung cancer. Using immunoSEQ multiplex PCR, the repertoire was profiled, and TCRdb retains in-frame clones only, with some absent. The table records some 1,900 clones, roughly 18% of them present only once. This material consisted of lung tumor tissue, taken before any cancer treatment. The receptors come from a male donor at least 60 years old with stage I lung adenocarcinoma. Each CDR3 is given with its conserved first and last residue. Fields, in order: D gene, clone size, V gene, J gene, CDR3 DNA, CDR3 protein. A D gene is named only where the DNA matches it firmly. A row's size may be missing; if present it is once, few, many or a size class.

>TRBD1|.|TRBV11-3|TRBJ2-2
TGTGCCAGCAGTCCCTGGACAGGGGGCTTTACCGGGGAGCTGTTTTTT
CASSPWTGGFTGELFF
>.|.|TRBV27|TRBJ1-5
TGTGCCAGCAGTATTAGCAATCAGCCCCAGCATTTT
CASSISNQPQHF
>TRBD1|medium-sized|TRBV11-3|TRBJ2-7
TGTGCCAGCAGCTATACAGGGGTAGGCTACGAGCAGTACTTC
CASSYTGVGYEQYF
>.|once|TRBV14|TRBJ1-2
TGTGCCAGCAGCCAACAGGGAAGGGATGGCTACACCTTC
CASSQQGRDGYTF
>TRBD1|medium-sized|TRBV11-3|TRBJ1-5
TGTGCCAGCAGCTTAGGGGCAGGGGGCAACCAGCCCCAGCATTTT
CASSLGAGGNQPQHF
>TRBD2|few|TRBV6-8|TRBJ2-1
TGTGCCAGCAGTCAGGGGACTAGCGGAAATAATGAGCAGTTCTTC
CASSQGTSGNNEQFF
>.|few|TRBV6-8|TRBJ2-7
TGTGCCAGCAGTCTCCGGGCCTCCTACGAGCAGTACTTC
CASSLRASYEQYF
>TRBD2|.|TRBV2|TRBJ2-7
TGTGCCAGCAGTGAAGGACTAGCGGGGGGAAAGCTAGGGTACGAGCAGTACTTC
CASSEGLAGGKLGYEQYF
>.|once|TRBV14|TRBJ1-3
TGTGCCAGCAGCCCTTCCGGGGGCGACACCATATATTTT
CASSPSGGDTIYF
>TRBD1|few|TRBV28|TRBJ1-5
TGTGCCAGCAGTTTACCGACAGGGGTTCAGCCCCAGCATTTT
CASSLPTGVQPQHF
>TRBD2|few|TRBV11-3|TRBJ2-1
TGTGCCAGCAGCCCCGGACTAGTTCCCAATGAGCAGTTCTTC
CASSPGLVPNEQFF
>.|few|TRBV18|TRBJ2-5
TGTGCCAGCTCAACAAACCAAGAGACCCAGTACTTC
CASSTNQETQYF
>TRBD1|medium-sized|TRBV6-8|TRBJ2-3
TGTGCCAGCAGGCCCAATGGACAGGGAACAGATACGCAGTATTTT
CASRPNGQGTDTQYF
>TRBD2|.|TRBV28|TRBJ2-3
TGTGCCAGCAGGCGAGCGTCCTTTCTTAGCGGGGGGGCTGATACGCAGTATTTT
CASRRASFLSGGADTQYF
>TRBD1|.|TRBV18|TRBJ1-2
TGTGCCAGCTCACTGACCTTATACAGGGGGCGCGACTATGGCTACACCTTC
CASSLTLYRGRDYGYTF
>.|.|TRBV28|TRBJ1-4
TGTGCCAGCAGTTTGGGCGGGCAGGGAGATGAAAAACTGTTTTTT
CASSLGGQGDEKLFF
>TRBD2|.|TRBV18|TRBJ2-7
TGTGCCAGCTCCGGCAATAGCGGGGTGGACGAGCAGTACTTC
CASSGNSGVDEQYF
>.|medium-sized|TRBV10-3|TRBJ2-7
TGTGCCATCAGTGAGGGGGCCACCAACTACGAGCAGTACTTC
CAISEGATNYEQYF
>.|large|TRBV25-1|TRBJ2-5
TGTGCCAGCAGTGAGCGGGGGCACCAAGAGACCCAGTACTTC
CASSERGHQETQYF
>.|medium-sized|TRBV23-1|TRBJ2-7
TGCGCCAGCAGCCGACAGCAGTCCTACGAGCAGTACTTC
CASSRQQSYEQYF
>TRBD1|.|TRBV6-8|TRBJ2-5
TGTGCCATTAGACAGGGTCAAGAGACCCAGTACTTC
CAIRQGQETQYF
>.|.|TRBV28|TRBJ1-4
TGTGCCAGCAAGCTTGAGGGGACTACTAATGAAAAACTGTTTTTT
CASKLEGTTNEKLFF
>TRBD1|.|TRBV30|TRBJ2-1
TGTGCCTGGAGGTTTGGACAGGGGGCGGGGGATGAGCAGTTCTTC
CAWRFGQGAGDEQFF
>.|.|TRBV11-3|TRBJ1-1
TGTGCCAGCAGCTTAGGGTCGGGAGGCCACACTGAAGCTTTCTTT
CASSLGSGGHTEAFF
>.|large|TRBV18|TRBJ1-1
TGTGCCAGCTCAAGGTTGGACACCATGAACACTGAAGCTTTCTTT
CASSRLDTMNTEAFF
>TRBD2|few|TRBV6-8|TRBJ2-3
TGTGCCAGCAGTGACTCGGGGACTAGTTTTGATACGCAGTATTTT
CASSDSGTSFDTQYF
>.|medium-sized|TRBV11-3|TRBJ1-1
TGTGCCAGCAGCTTAAGAACCCGACAGAACACTGAAGCTTTCTTT
CASSLRTRQNTEAFF
>.|.|TRBV9|TRBJ1-1
TGTGCCAGCAGCGGCGTACAGGGAGGGAACACTGAAGCTTTCTTT
CASSGVQGGNTEAFF
>TRBD1|few|TRBV6-8|TRBJ1-1
TGTGCCAGCAGTTACCTGGACAGGGGGAGAGCTTTCTTT
CASSYLDRGRAFF
>.|.|TRBV25-1|TRBJ1-5
TGTGCCAGCAGTGAAGGCTCGACGGGGCAGCCCCAGCATTTT
CASSEGSTGQPQHF
>.|.|TRBV4-1|TRBJ2-5
TGCGCCAGCAGCCAAGTGGGGGACCAAGAGACCCAGTACTTC
CASSQVGDQETQYF
>.|few|TRBV11-3|TRBJ2-2
TGTGCCAGCAGCTTACGCCAAATGAACACCGGGGAGCTGTTTTTT
CASSLRQMNTGELFF
>.|few|TRBV11-3|TRBJ2-7
.
CASSPSVPADGTGQYF
>TRBD1|few|TRBV11-3|TRBJ1-5
TGTGCCAGCAGCTTAGGGGGGACAGGGGGTCAGCCCCAGCATTTT
CASSLGGTGGQPQHF
>TRBD2|.|TRBV18|TRBJ2-2
TGTGCCAGCTCCCGCGGGGGGGCGAACACCGGGGAGCTGTTTTTT
CASSRGGANTGELFF
>.|.|TRBV18|TRBJ2-5
TGTGCCAGCTCACCAGGCCAAGAGACCCAGTACTTC
CASSPGQETQYF
>TRBD1|few|TRBV9|TRBJ2-5
TGTGCCAGCAGCGTAGGGGGACAGGGGAAGGAGACCCAGTACTTC
CASSVGGQGKETQYF
>.|few|TRBV11-3|TRBJ1-6
TGTGCCAGCAGTTTCGGACAGATAAATTCACCCCTCCACTTT
CASSFGQINSPLHF
>.|few|TRBV19|TRBJ1-4
TGTGCCAGTAGTATAGCCGGGGCGACGTTGAGTGAAAAACTGTTTTTT
CASSIAGATLSEKLFF
>.|few|TRBV6-8|TRBJ1-6
TGTGCCAGTAACAGAGAAAATTCACCCCTCCACTTT
CASNRENSPLHF
>.|.|TRBV29-1|TRBJ1-5
TGCAGCGCGAGGGGGGCCGACGGCGATCAGCCCCAGCATTTT
CSARGADGDQPQHF
>TRBD1|few|TRBV11-3|TRBJ2-7
TGTGCCAGCAGCCAAGTCGACAGGGTGGGGACGTACGAGCAGTACTTC
CASSQVDRVGTYEQYF